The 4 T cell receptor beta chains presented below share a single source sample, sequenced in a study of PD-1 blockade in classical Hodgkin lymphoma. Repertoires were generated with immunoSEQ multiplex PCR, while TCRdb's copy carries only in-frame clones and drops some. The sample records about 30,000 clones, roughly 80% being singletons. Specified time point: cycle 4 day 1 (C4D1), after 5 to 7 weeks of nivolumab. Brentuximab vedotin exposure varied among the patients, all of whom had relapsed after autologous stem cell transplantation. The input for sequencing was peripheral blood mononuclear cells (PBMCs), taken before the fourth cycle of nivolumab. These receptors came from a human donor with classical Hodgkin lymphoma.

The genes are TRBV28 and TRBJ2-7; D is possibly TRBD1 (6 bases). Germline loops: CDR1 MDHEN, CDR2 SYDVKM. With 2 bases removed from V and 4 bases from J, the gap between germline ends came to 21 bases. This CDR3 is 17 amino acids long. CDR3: CASSLVLFMQGNYEQYF. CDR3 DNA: TGTGCCAGCAGTTTAGTCCTGTTTATGCAGGGGAATTACGAGCAGTACTTC.

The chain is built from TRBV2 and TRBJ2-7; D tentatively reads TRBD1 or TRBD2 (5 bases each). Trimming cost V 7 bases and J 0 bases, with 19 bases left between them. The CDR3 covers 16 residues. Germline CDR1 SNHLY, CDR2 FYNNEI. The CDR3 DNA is TGTGCCAGCAACAGAGGGACGGGATCAAGCTCCTACGAGCAGTACTTC. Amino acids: CASNRGTGSSSYEQYF.

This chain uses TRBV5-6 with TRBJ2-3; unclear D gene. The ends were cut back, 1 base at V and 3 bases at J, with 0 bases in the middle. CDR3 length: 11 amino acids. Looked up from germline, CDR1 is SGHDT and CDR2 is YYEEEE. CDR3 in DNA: TGTGCCAGCAGCTTGACAGATACGCAGTATTTT. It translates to CASSLTDTQYF.

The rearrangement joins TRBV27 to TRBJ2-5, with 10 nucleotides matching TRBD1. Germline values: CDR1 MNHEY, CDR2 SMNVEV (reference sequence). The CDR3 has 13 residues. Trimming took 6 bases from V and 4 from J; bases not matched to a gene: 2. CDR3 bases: TGTGCCAGCAGAAGGACAGGGGGAGAGACCCAGTACTTC. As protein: CASRRTGGETQYF.